Below, one T cell receptor (beta chain) is given with its context. The sample originates from a study of shared T cell receptors in the human thymus. Sequencing used immunoSEQ multiplex PCR; TCRdb keeps in-frame clones, though not all of them. This table holds about 660,000 clones, over 75% found once. CDR1 SGHRS and CDR2 YFSETQ come from the germline V gene. The CDR3 covers 23 residues. J gave up 0 bases and V 5 bases, and 28 bases lay outside the gene matches. These data also featured in a second study, about human thymus T cells. As that study records: It was healthy Finnish infants having corrective surgery for congenital heart defects who were the donors. Thymus tissue was removed during corrective cardiac surgery. Thymic and blood repertoires seemed to show skewed V and J gene use. Highly overlapping thymic repertoires among unrelated individuals were reported in related research.

The TCR originated in a boy in the first two years of life with a congenital heart defect. V gene TRBV5-1 combines with J gene TRBJ2-7; TRBD2 aligns across 11 bases. Input material: thymocytes. The CDR3 bases are TGCGCCAGCAGTGGCGAAGGAGGGCCGATACTAGCGGGAGAAAGCGAGGGCTCCTACGAGCAGTACTTC. Translated, it gives CASSGEGGPILAGESEGSYEQYF.